A selection of T cell receptor beta chains follows, all from one sample in a study of cytomegalovirus exposure and HLA in healthy donors. This table comes from immunoSEQ multiplex PCR, and its TCRdb copy is limited to in-frame clones, with some not included. Here the sample spans about 47,000 clones, roughly nine tenths being singletons. The specimen sequenced was PBMCs. These receptors were obtained from a man between 18 and 35 years old in good health and CMV-seronegative. Both conserved end residues are part of each CDR3. A D gene is named only where the DNA matches it firmly. Size values are once, few and many counts, or a class for expanded clones, and some rows have none.

abundance: .; v_gene: TRBV4-3; j_gene: TRBJ1-1; d_gene: TRBD1; CDR3nt: TGCGCCAGCAGCCAAATATCCCAGGGGGCCGCTGAAGCTTTCTTT; CDR3aa: CASSQISQGAAEAFF
abundance: .; v_gene: TRBV9; j_gene: TRBJ1-2; d_gene: .; CDR3nt: TGTGCCAGCAGCGTACAGGGTCATGGCTACACCTTC; CDR3aa: CASSVQGHGYTF
abundance: .; v_gene: TRBV28; j_gene: TRBJ2-7; d_gene: .; CDR3nt: TGTGCCAGCAGTGTAGGGGCCTACGAGCAGTACTTC; CDR3aa: CASSVGAYEQYF
abundance: .; v_gene: TRBV5-6; j_gene: TRBJ1-1; d_gene: .; CDR3nt: TGTGCCAGCAGCTCACCATCGGGGAACACTGAAGCTTTCTTT; CDR3aa: CASSSPSGNTEAFF
abundance: .; v_gene: TRBV5-6; j_gene: TRBJ2-5; d_gene: TRBD1; CDR3nt: TGTGCCAGCAGTCGAGGACAGGCCCCCAGAGAGACCCAGTACTTC; CDR3aa: CASSRGQAPRETQYF
abundance: .; v_gene: TRBV6-1; j_gene: TRBJ2-7; d_gene: TRBD1; CDR3nt: TGTGCCAGCACCATGGGACAGGGGGACCACGAGCAGTACTTC; CDR3aa: CASTMGQGDHEQYF
abundance: .; v_gene: TRBV19; j_gene: TRBJ1-5; d_gene: TRBD1; CDR3nt: TGTGCCAGTACAATACAGGGGAGCTATAGCAATCAGCCCCAGCATTTT; CDR3aa: CASTIQGSYSNQPQHF
abundance: .; v_gene: TRBV7-3; j_gene: TRBJ2-7; d_gene: TRBD2; CDR3nt: TGTGCCAGCAGCTTAAGCGGGGGCGAGCAGTACTTC; CDR3aa: CASSLSGGEQYF
abundance: .; v_gene: TRBV28; j_gene: TRBJ2-5; d_gene: .; CDR3nt: TGTGCCAGCAGTGAGGTTGGGGAGACCCAGTACTTC; CDR3aa: CASSEVGETQYF
abundance: .; v_gene: TRBV7-6; j_gene: TRBJ1-1; d_gene: TRBD1; CDR3nt: TGTGCCAGCAGCTTAGCAGGGTCAGGGGGAATCAACACTGAAGCTTTCTTT; CDR3aa: CASSLAGSGGINTEAFF
abundance: .; v_gene: TRBV5-6; j_gene: TRBJ1-1; d_gene: .; CDR3nt: TGTGCCAGCAGCTTGCAGTCTGAAGCTTTCTTT; CDR3aa: CASSLQSEAFF
abundance: .; v_gene: TRBV2; j_gene: TRBJ2-2; d_gene: .; CDR3nt: TGTGCCAGCAAACCGGGACACGGAAACACCGGGGAGCTGTTTTTT; CDR3aa: CASKPGHGNTGELFF
abundance: .; v_gene: TRBV6-6; j_gene: TRBJ1-5; d_gene: .; CDR3nt: TGTGCCAGCAGCCTAAGGGCGGACAGCCACCAGCATTTT; CDR3aa: CASSLRADSHQHF
abundance: .; v_gene: TRBV19; j_gene: TRBJ1-1; d_gene: .; CDR3nt: TGTGCCAGTAGGGACAGTTTGAACACTGAAGCTTTCTTT; CDR3aa: CASRDSLNTEAFF
abundance: few; v_gene: TRBV4-3; j_gene: TRBJ2-7; d_gene: .; CDR3nt: TGCGCCAGCAGCCAAACAGTGAACTCCTACGAGCAGTACTTC; CDR3aa: CASSQTVNSYEQYF
abundance: .; v_gene: TRBV5-4; j_gene: TRBJ1-2; d_gene: .; CDR3nt: TGTGCCAGCAGCCCTCCGTGGGGGGACTATGGCTACACCTTC; CDR3aa: CASSPPWGDYGYTF
abundance: .; v_gene: TRBV7-9; j_gene: TRBJ1-2; d_gene: TRBD1; CDR3nt: TGTGCCAGCAGCCTAGCGGATAGGGACAGAAGGGGCTACACCTTC; CDR3aa: CASSLADRDRRGYTF
abundance: .; v_gene: TRBV19; j_gene: TRBJ1-4; d_gene: TRBD1; CDR3nt: TGTGCCAGTAGTAAGTGGACAGGGGCCAATGAAAAACTGTTTTTT; CDR3aa: CASSKWTGANEKLFF
abundance: .; v_gene: TRBV7-3; j_gene: TRBJ1-4; d_gene: TRBD1; CDR3nt: TGTGCCAGCAGGTCTCCGGGACAGGGAAGCGAAAAACTGTTTTTT; CDR3aa: CASRSPGQGSEKLFF
abundance: .; v_gene: TRBV5-5; j_gene: TRBJ2-1; d_gene: TRBD2; CDR3nt: TGTGCCAGCAGAACGGGACTAGCGATAAGCTCCTACAATGAGCAGTTCTTC; CDR3aa: CASRTGLAISSYNEQFF
abundance: .; v_gene: TRBV7-2; j_gene: TRBJ1-2; d_gene: TRBD1; CDR3nt: TGTGCCAGCAGCCCGGGGACAGGGTACTATGGCTACACCTTC; CDR3aa: CASSPGTGYYGYTF
abundance: .; v_gene: TRBV10-3; j_gene: TRBJ2-5; d_gene: TRBD1; CDR3nt: TGTGCCATCAGCCCCGGGACAGCTCAAGAGACCCAGTACTTC; CDR3aa: CAISPGTAQETQYF
abundance: .; v_gene: TRBV6-6; j_gene: TRBJ2-7; d_gene: TRBD2; CDR3nt: TGTGCCAGCAGTTCGAGCGGGGCTAAAGTCTACGAGCAGTACTTC; CDR3aa: CASSSSGAKVYEQYF
abundance: once; v_gene: TRBV7-2; j_gene: TRBJ1-3; d_gene: .; CDR3nt: TGTGCCAGCAGCTTAGACAGGCGCTCTGGAAACACCATATATTTT; CDR3aa: CASSLDRRSGNTIYF
abundance: .; v_gene: TRBV27; j_gene: TRBJ2-1; d_gene: TRBD2; CDR3nt: TGTGCCAGCAGTTTAGACCCCCCGCTAGCGGGAGGCAATGAGCAGTTCTTC; CDR3aa: CASSLDPPLAGGNEQFF
abundance: .; v_gene: TRBV11-3; j_gene: TRBJ2-3; d_gene: TRBD2; CDR3nt: TGTGCCAGCAGCCCCCTTTCTAGCGGGGGGGCAGATACGCAGTATTTT; CDR3aa: CASSPLSSGGADTQYF
abundance: .; v_gene: TRBV6-5; j_gene: TRBJ1-1; d_gene: TRBD1; CDR3nt: TGTGCCAGCAGATCGGACAGGATGAACACTGAAGCTTTCTTT; CDR3aa: CASRSDRMNTEAFF
abundance: .; v_gene: TRBV5-1; j_gene: TRBJ1-6; d_gene: .; CDR3nt: TGCGCCAGCAGCCCAGCGGGGCTCCATTCACCCCTCCACTTT; CDR3aa: CASSPAGLHSPLHF
abundance: .; v_gene: TRBV7-3; j_gene: TRBJ1-1; d_gene: TRBD1; CDR3nt: TGTGCCAGCAGCTATACAGGGGGTAGCACTGAAGCTTTCTTT; CDR3aa: CASSYTGGSTEAFF
abundance: .; v_gene: TRBV28; j_gene: TRBJ2-5; d_gene: .; CDR3nt: TGTGCCAGCAGTTTTAGGGGCCGGCGGGATCCCCAAGAGACCCAGTACTTC; CDR3aa: CASSFRGRRDPQETQYF
abundance: .; v_gene: TRBV9; j_gene: TRBJ2-1; d_gene: .; CDR3nt: TGTGCCAGCAGCGTTGAAGGGGGTCCCTACAATGAGCAGTTCTTC; CDR3aa: CASSVEGGPYNEQFF
abundance: .; v_gene: TRBV5-1; j_gene: TRBJ2-2; d_gene: .; CDR3nt: TGCGCCAGCAGCTTGGCCGAGGCTGGGAACACCGGGGAGCTGTTTTTT; CDR3aa: CASSLAEAGNTGELFF
abundance: .; v_gene: TRBV6-1; j_gene: TRBJ2-5; d_gene: .; CDR3nt: TGTGCCAGCAGTGAAGGACGAGCGGGGACCCAGTACTTC; CDR3aa: CASSEGRAGTQYF
abundance: .; v_gene: TRBV5-1; j_gene: TRBJ2-7; d_gene: .; CDR3nt: TGCGCCAGCAGCTTGGCCTCTTGGGCCGGCGAGCAGTACTTC; CDR3aa: CASSLASWAGEQYF
abundance: .; v_gene: TRBV28; j_gene: TRBJ2-1; d_gene: .; CDR3nt: TGTGCCAGCAGTTTATACCCCTTAGGGGGGGACACCTACAATGAGCAGTTCTTC; CDR3aa: CASSLYPLGGDTYNEQFF
abundance: once; v_gene: TRBV23-1; j_gene: TRBJ2-3; d_gene: .; CDR3nt: TGCGCCAGCAGTCAATCGTATGATTGGGCAGCCCGTCATACGCAGTATTTT; CDR3aa: CASSQSYDWAARHTQYF
abundance: .; v_gene: TRBV9; j_gene: TRBJ2-3; d_gene: TRBD1; CDR3nt: TGTGCCAGCAGCGTAGATGGTGGGGACAGAGGTTCAGATACGCAGTATTTT; CDR3aa: CASSVDGGDRGSDTQYF